The 10 T cell receptor beta chains in this list originate from one sample, sequenced in a study of patients and donors after allogeneic stem cell transplantation. TCRdb analysed the RT-PCR reads with MiXCR anew, one entry per CDR3 protein. The sample lists over 150,000 distinct CDR3 sequences, approximately 30% occurring once. Sequencing input: blood, either unsorted or a sorted T cell fraction (not recorded which). These receptors came from a human donor who was either an allogeneic HSCT recipient or a stem cell or donor lymphocyte infusion donor (not recorded which). It is not recorded whose cells these are; they may come from a transplant donor.

This clonotype was detected ten times or more. The rearrangement links TRBV7-2 to TRBJ1-4, with D maybe TRBD1 (5 bases). The CDR3 sequence is 14 residues long. Deletions cut 3 bases from V and 3 bases from J, with 8 bases between. Germline V lookup: CDR1 SGHTA, CDR2 FQGNSA. The CDR3 loop is CASSLRQPNEKLFF. As DNA, the CDR3 is TGTGCCAGCAGCTTGCGACAGCCTAATGAAAAACTGTTTTTT.

V is TRBV4-3 and J is TRBJ1-4; 7 positions agree with TRBD1. Germline lookup yields CDR1 LGHNA and CDR2 YSLEER. With 4 bases clipped from V and 5 bases from J, the junction kept 7 bases outside the gene matches. The CDR3 has 15 residues. The CDR3 nucleotides are TGCGCCAGCAGCCGACGGCCACAGGGGAATGAAAAACTGTTTTTT. It codes for CASSRRPQGNEKLFF.

This clonotype was found many times. The chain employs TRBV6-5 and TRBJ2-1, with D unclear. The V and J ends lost 4 bases and 3 bases respectively, with 13 bases between them. This CDR3 has 15 residues. Germline V gene lookup returns CDR1 MNHEY and CDR2 SVGAGI. The chain's CDR3 is CASSSQAPNYNEQFF. CDR3 DNA: TGTGCCAGCAGTTCCCAGGCCCCAAACTACAATGAGCAGTTCTTC.

This clonotype has only a few counts. This chain connects TRBV20-1 to TRBJ2-7; D unresolved. Trimming took 6 bases from V and 0 from J, leaving 12 bases between them. Germline assignment: CDR1 DFQATT and CDR2 SNEGSKA (reference sequence). This CDR3 contains 13 residues. CDR3 in amino acids: CSADPLSSYEQYF. CDR3 in DNA: TGCAGTGCAGACCCGCTCAGCTCCTACGAGCAGTACTTC.

Notes on this clonotype: Sequence at one end of the junction differs from germline and may be a read error. This chain joins TRBV4-3 and TRBJ2-3, with 8 bases aligning to TRBD1. The CDR3 totals 17 residues. Germline CDR1 is LGHNA and CDR2 is YSLEER. CDR3 nucleotide sequence: TGCGCCAGCGGCCAAGATCTTTACGGACAGGGAAGAGATACGCAGTATTTT. Its protein product is CASGQDLYGQGRDTQYF.

The chain carries TRBV24-1 and TRBJ2-5; D is uncertain. V was clipped by 2 bases and J by 0 bases, with 6 bases between them. The V gene's germline CDR1 is KGHDR and CDR2 SFDVKD. The CDR3 is 14 residues long. The CDR3 sequence is CATSDSSYQETQYF. DNA for the CDR3: TGTGCCACCAGTGATTCATCGTACCAAGAGACCCAGTACTTC.

The rearrangement joins TRBV7-6 to TRBJ2-2; possible D gene TRBD2, 5 bases. Trimming left V 4 bases short and J 2 bases short, with 8 bases between. CDR1 and CDR2 from the germline V gene are SGHVS and FNYEAQ. CDR3 size: 14 residues. The CDR3 DNA sequence: TGTGCCAGCAGCTCAAGACTAAACACCGGGGAGCTGTTTTTT. It is translated as CASSSRLNTGELFF. Based on the CDR3 plus reference TRBV7-6 and TRBJ2-2, the full variable domain is GAGVSQSPRYKVTKRGQDVALRCDPISGHVSLYWYRQALGQGPEFLTYFNYEAQQDKSGLPNDRFSAERPEGSISTLTIQRTEQRDSAMYRCASSSRLNTGELFFGEGSRLTVL.

This clonotype came up a few times. The J gene is TRBJ1-1, the V gene TRBV15; D is uncertain. This CDR3 is 15 amino acids long. Germline CDR1 LNHNV, CDR2 YYDKDF (reference sequence). Trimming removed 0 bases from V and 4 bases from J, with 12 bases in between. The CDR3 is CATSRDLRWATEAFF. CDR3 in DNA: TGTGCCACCAGCAGAGATTTAAGATGGGCCACTGAAGCTTTCTTT.

This clonotype was seen repeatedly, ten times or more. The rearrangement joins TRBV28 to TRBJ1-5; D possibly corresponds to TRBD1 (6 bases). Trimming took off 4 bases at V and 10 bases at J, with 17 bases between the two ends. CDR1 is MDHEN, CDR2 SYDVKM, per germline. The CDR3 covers 14 residues. DNA of the CDR3: TGTGCCAGCAGTTCCCGGACAGTCACACAACCCCAGCATTTT. It is translated as CASSSRTVTQPQHF. The whole variable domain, remainder taken from reference TRBV28 and TRBJ1-5, is DVKVTQSSRYLVKRTGEKVFLECVQDMDHENMFWYRQDPGLGLRLIYFSYDVKMKEKGDIPEGYSVSREKKERFSLILESASTNQTSMYLCASSSRTVTQPQHFGDGTRLSIL.

The genes are TRBV20-1 and TRBJ1-5; D ambiguous. V shed 6 bases and J shed 1 base, with 7 bases lying between them. Germline CDR1 reads DFQATT; CDR2 reads SNEGSKA (reference sequence). The CDR3 is made up of 12 amino acids. This CDR3 reads CSAEKSNQPQHF. CDR3 in DNA: TGCAGTGCCGAGAAGAGCAATCAGCCCCAGCATTTT.